Ten or more counts support the clone carrying this T cell receptor (beta chain). Its antigen is undetermined. Quantitative molecular-barcoded 5'-RACE generated the TCR beta libraries. From the 5' RACE reads, TCRdb called clonotypes with MiXCR, one entry per CDR3 protein. There are 200,000 to 300,000 distinct CDR3 sequences in the sample; roughly 10% occur only once, and less than 3% lies in the top ten. The sample belongs to a study of CD8 T cells in ankylosing spondylitis. Study results and limitations: Relatively scarce in peripheral blood, disease-linked clones were CD8+. Reports of some motif variants in reactive arthritis synovial fluid and blood predate this one.

CDR1 DFQATT and CDR2 SNEGSKA come from the germline V gene (reference sequence). This CDR3 has 12 residues. Trimming cost V 3 bases and J 6 bases, with 10 bases left between them. The rearrangement links TRBV20-1 to TRBJ2-3; TRBD2 is a possible D gene (5 bases). This receptor was identified in a male donor with ankylosing spondylitis or in good health (not recorded which). The sequenced sample was blood, either unsorted or a sorted T cell fraction (not recorded which). The CDR3 DNA is TGCAGTGCTAGGTTGACTATTGATACGCAGTATTTT. Its translation: CSARLTIDTQYF.